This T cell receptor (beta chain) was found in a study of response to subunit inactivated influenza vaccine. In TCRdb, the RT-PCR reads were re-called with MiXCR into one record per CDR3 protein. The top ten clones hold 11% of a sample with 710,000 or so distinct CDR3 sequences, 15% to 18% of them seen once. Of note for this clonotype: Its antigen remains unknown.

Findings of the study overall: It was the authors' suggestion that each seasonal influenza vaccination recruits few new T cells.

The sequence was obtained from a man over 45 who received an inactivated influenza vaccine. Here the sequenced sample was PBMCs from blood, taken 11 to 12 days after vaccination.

CDR3 nucleotide sequence: TGTGCCAGCTCACCACGGACTAGTAACTACAATGAGCAGTTCTTC. Translating gives CASSPRTSNYNEQFF. This chain connects TRBV18 to TRBJ2-1, with 7 positions matching TRBD2. V was clipped by 1 base and J by 3 bases; unmatched bases: 3. The germline V gene encodes CDR1 KGHSH and CDR2 LQKENI. The CDR3 runs to 15 residues.